This T cell receptor beta chain was obtained from a study of cytomegalovirus exposure and HLA in healthy donors. Study-level findings and limits: Later analysis placed DRB1 highest and HLA-C lowest in TCR association rates, which differed by HLA locus. Most TCR sequences were rare, but some public TCRs occurred in many donors.

Of note for this clone: Antigen: not known.

In the PCR, 60 Vbeta and 13 Jbeta primers were used. Data came from immunoSEQ multiplex PCR; TCRdb stores just in-frame clones and leaves some out. Among roughly 130,000 clones listed, roughly 84% were seen once. This CDR3 is built from 15 residues. V lost 5 bases and J lost 0, with 11 bases in between. The germline CDR1 and CDR2 sequences are LNHDA and SQIVND (reference sequence). The sequencing sample was made of PBMCs. This chain connects TRBV19 to TRBJ1-5, with D tentatively TRBD1 (5 bases). The receptor was isolated from a woman between 18 and 29 years old in good health and CMV-seropositive. CDR3 region: CASSLAGGSNQPQHF. The CDR3 DNA is TGTGCCAGTAGTCTTGCGGGGGGTAGCAATCAGCCCCAGCATTTT.